Given below is one TCR beta chain in context. The target of this receptor is not known. No base quality information exists; no much larger clone differs at one position. The data are from a study of blood T cell repertoires in COVID-19 (TCRdb year 2020). Regarding the complete study: Collaborator samples came from the United States, Italy and Spain and covered acute and convalescent phases of COVID-19. The material from the prospective study consisted of cDNA or gDNA derived from T cells, B-cell-depleted T cells, or PBMCs. The dataset comprised deeply sampled blood TCRbeta repertoires from subjects exposed to, actively infected with, or recovered from COVID-19. A freely available public database, intended as a resource for researchers studying the immune response to SARS-CoV-2, is where the repertoires were released. Samples came from the ongoing ImmuneRACE study (first 160 participants) plus 1,254 subjects from 6 global collaborators. A de-identified subject ID, COVID-19 status, age in years and sex were almost always included in the sample metadata. Where available, HLA class I and class II types were taken from metadata supplied by the sample provider and were not determined by assay-based typing. Overall results and qualifications from the work: The amount of clinical and demographic metadata varied by source and participant and was provided uncurated.

Each collaborating institution followed its own protocols to collect whole blood in K2EDTA tubes. For TCRbeta analysis, collaborators shipped samples in one of three forms: frozen whole blood, isolated PBMCs, or DNA extracted from either of those sample types. The CDR3 contains 13 residues, cysteine and phenylalanine counted. Only CDR3 DNA is held: 39 bases, read in frame from base 1. V ends up 7 bases short and J 6 bases short, with an unmatched junction base count of 5. Reading the germline V gene gives CDR1 MNHEY and CDR2 SVGAGI. The immunoSEQ Assay, a bias-controlled multiplex PCR, was used to amplify TCRbeta CDR3 regions from genomic DNA. As for the original processing: Nucleated cell counts per sample were estimated from amplification of reference gene primers within the assay. To quantify the absolute abundance of each unique TCRbeta CDR3 rearrangement, sequence reads were collapsed and filtered. For each sample, productive Simpson clonality was calculated as the square root of Simpson's diversity index over productive rearrangements. TCRdb obtained this table from immuneACCESS and retained in-frame rearrangements with V and J assigned. These tables miss some clones; where compared with another copy, unresolved V genes account for less than half of the shortfall, and the remainder is unexplained. That table supplies the V and J calls and clone size; D and trimming were determined from the DNA. The sample table contains under 200,000 clones; only one count was recorded for around 89% of them. Approximately 6% of the sample is held by the ten biggest clonotypes.

This TCR was recovered from a man in his forties with active or convalescent COVID-19. This sequence uses TRBV6-5 and TRBJ2-2; the central 7 bases match TRBD1. Sequencing was carried out using peripheral blood. The bases are TGTGCCAGCATGAGGGGGCAAGCCGGGGAGCTGTTTTTT. Its protein is CASMRGQAGELFF.